These 29 T cell receptor beta chains were all obtained from the same sample, sequenced in a study of blood T cells in healthy people across ages. A second PCR, run for about 6 to 11 cycles, used a sample-barcoded 5' primer plus a J-beta primer mix. TCRdb reprocessed the 5' RACE reads with MiXCR, giving one entry per CDR3 protein. The sample contains about 580,000 distinct CDR3 sequences, around half of which appear only once. The specimen was blood. These receptors came from a man aged 80 or over in good health.

This clonotype was recorded at least ten times. The CDR3 bases are TGTGCCAGCAGTCGACCGGGACAGGGGATAGATACGCAGTATTTT. It codes for CASSRPGQGIDTQYF. The chain employs TRBV6-5 and TRBJ2-3; 10 bases map to TRBD1. This CDR3 region has 15 residues. The junction had 7 bases not matched to a gene; V was cut back by 5 bases and J by 5 bases. The germline V gene has CDR1 MNHEY and CDR2 SVGAGI.

To note about this clonotype: At one end the junction does not follow the germline gene, possibly because of a read error. The V gene is TRBV4-3, the J gene TRBJ1-1; no reliable D call. The germline CDR1 and CDR2 sequences are LGHNA and YSLEER. This CDR3 comprises 13 residues. The CDR3 DNA reads as TGCGCCAGCAGAACCTCAGAGAACACTGAAGCTTACTTT. The encoded protein is CASRTSENTEAYF.

The rearrangement joins TRBV7-3 to TRBJ2-1, with 8 bases identical to TRBD2. The CDR3 spans 16 residues. Germline loops: CDR1 SGHTA, CDR2 FQGTGA. V shed 4 bases and J 3 bases; nucleotides not matched to a gene: 8. The CDR3 region is CASSSQTGRGYNEQFF. Written as DNA, the CDR3 is TGTGCCAGCAGCTCACAGACCGGGAGGGGCTACAATGAGCAGTTCTTC.

This clonotype was seen at least ten times. CDR3 sequence: CASSYSLNLNEKLFF. In DNA, the CDR3 is TGTGCCAGCAGTTACTCCTTAAATTTAAATGAAAAACTGTTTTTT. The chain uses TRBV6-5 and TRBJ1-4, with no clear D. Trimming took off 0 bases at V and 5 bases at J, with 10 bases between the two ends. There are 15 residues in the CDR3. Germline-derived CDR1 and CDR2 are MNHEY and SVGAGI.

Only a few counts were recorded for this clonotype. One end of the junction does not line up with germline, which may come from a read error. The V gene is TRBV4-3, the J gene TRBJ1-4, with D possibly TRBD1 on 5 matching bases. This CDR3 has 15 amino acids. Germline values: CDR1 LGHNA, CDR2 YSLEER. The CDR3 protein is CASGQERGTYEKLFF. The CDR3 DNA follows: TGCGCCAGCGGCCAAGAAAGGGGAACGTATGAAAAACTGTTTTTT.

The chain recombines TRBV6-5 with TRBJ2-1; 12 positions agree with TRBD1. The J segment lost 9 bases and the V segment lost 5 bases, leaving 2 bases of the junction unmatched. The CDR3 is 13 residues long. Per germline, CDR1 MNHEY and CDR2 SVGAGI. Here the CDR3 DNA reads TGTGCCAGCAGTGGGGACAGGGGGCTTGAGCAGTTCTTC. This gives the protein CASSGDRGLEQFF.

The table lists this clonotype with a few counts. This chain connects TRBV9 to TRBJ2-7, with D maybe TRBD1 (5 bases). The CDR3 length is 13 residues. CDR1 and CDR2 (germline): SGDLS, YYNGEE. V was trimmed by 3 bases and J by 7 bases, leaving 14 bases between them. The CDR3 protein is CASSALISGEQYF. The CDR3 nucleotides read TGTGCCAGCAGCGCCCTCATTTCAGGGGAGCAGTACTTC. The variable domain in full, completed from reference TRBV9 and TRBJ2-7, reads DSGVTQTPKHLITATGQRVTLRCSPRSGDLSVYWYQQSLDQGLQFLIQYYNGEERAKGNILERFSAQQFPDLHSELNLSSLELGDSALYFCASSALISGEQYFGPGTRLTVT.

The chain couples TRBV9 to TRBJ2-1; no clear D gene. The germline gives CDR1 SGDLS, CDR2 YYNGEE. The V end was cut by 4 bases, the J end by 11 bases, with 19 bases between. CDR3 length: 14 amino acids. The CDR3 coding sequence is TGTGCCAGCAGCCCCCTGTCCGAGGTTTCAAAGCAGTTCTTC. Translated: CASSPLSEVSKQFF. The full variable domain, with the rest looked up from reference TRBV9 and TRBJ2-1, is DSGVTQTPKHLITATGQRVTLRCSPRSGDLSVYWYQQSLDQGLQFLIQYYNGEERAKGNILERFSAQQFPDLHSELNLSSLELGDSALYFCASSPLSEVSKQFFGPGTRLTVL.

This clonotype was picked up many times. The chain combines TRBV6-6 with TRBJ2-7; the D gene is possibly TRBD1 (6 bases). CDR3 length: 16 residues. Germline-derived CDR1 and CDR2 are MNHNY and SVGAGI (reference sequence). The germline V and J ends were trimmed by 0 bases and 5 bases, with 17 bases remaining between them. The CDR3 here is CASSYSTRDIGHEQYF. The DNA of the CDR3 is TGTGCCAGCAGTTACTCGACAAGGGACATAGGGCACGAGCAGTACTTC.

This clonotype was observed a handful of times. The chain links TRBV7-2 to TRBJ2-7, with a possible D match to TRBD1 (5 bases). The CDR3 runs to 14 residues. The V gene lost 3 bases and the J gene lost 2 bases, with 11 bases spanning the gap. CDR1 SGHTA and CDR2 FQGNSA come from the germline V gene. For the CDR3, the DNA is TGTGCCAGCAGCTTTGTCAGGGCAGCCTACGAGCAGTACTTC. This encodes CASSFVRAAYEQYF.

Ten or more counts support this clonotype. This rearrangement joins TRBV6-6 to TRBJ1-1; 8 nucleotides agree with TRBD1. Trimming took 2 bases from V and 4 from J; bases not matched to a gene: 9. This CDR3 region has 16 residues. CDR1 MNHNY and CDR2 SVGAGI come from the germline V gene (reference sequence). The CDR3 DNA follows: TGTGCCAGCAGTTACATCTCAGGGGGCGCGGGCACTGAAGCTTTCTTT. Protein: CASSYISGGAGTEAFF.

The chain links TRBV5-1 to TRBJ2-7; D ambiguous. Germline values: CDR1 SGHRS, CDR2 YFSETQ. The CDR3 is 15 residues long. Trimming shortened V by 5 bases and J by 3 bases, and 18 bases separated the two germline ends. The CDR3 loop reads CASSSGESLNYEQYF. DNA for the CDR3: TGCGCCAGCAGTTCAGGCGAGAGTCTCAACTACGAGCAGTACTTC.

This chain links TRBV5-1 with TRBJ2-1; TRBD2 matches at 10 bases. The CDR3 loop spans 16 amino acids. Per germline, CDR1 SGHRS and CDR2 YFSETQ. V shed 1 base, J shed 10 bases, and the junction held 11 bases outside the gene matches. The CDR3 sequence is CASSLLVLAGAQEQFF. The CDR3 bases are TGCGCCAGCAGCTTGTTGGTGCTAGCGGGAGCCCAAGAGCAGTTCTTC.

The gene calls are TRBV7-6 and TRBJ2-3, with 8 nucleotides matching TRBD2. Germline V lookup: CDR1 SGHVS, CDR2 FNYEAQ. This CDR3 has 16 residues. After removal of 0 bases from V and 8 bases from J, the junction contained 10 bases not matched to a gene. The CDR3 region is CASSLAVSPAGGTQYF. Written as DNA, the CDR3 is TGTGCCAGCAGCTTAGCTGTCAGTCCGGCGGGAGGTACGCAGTATTTT. The whole variable domain, remainder taken from reference TRBV7-6 and TRBJ2-3, is GAGVSQSPRYKVTKRGQDVALRCDPISGHVSLYWYRQALGQGPEFLTYFNYEAQQDKSGLPNDRFSAERPEGSISTLTIQRTEQRDSAMYRCASSLAVSPAGGTQYFGPGTRLTVL.

With respect to this clonotype: This clone may be a read error of a much larger clone one base away. The V and J genes are TRBV6-5 and TRBJ1-1; TRBD1 aligns across 9 bases. Germline V gene sequence: CDR1 MNHEY, CDR2 SVGAGI. CDR3 length: 13 amino acids. J lost 9 bases, V lost 6 bases, and 8 bases had no gene match. The CDR3 sequence is CASSRRDREQAFF. For the CDR3, the DNA is TGTGCCAGCAGCAGGAGGGACAGGGAGCAAGCTTTCTTT.

The rearrangement uses TRBV7-8 and TRBJ2-4; unclear D gene. The CDR3 extends over 16 amino acids. Germline CDR1 and CDR2: SGHVS and FQNEAQ. Trimming stripped 3 bases from V and 4 bases from J, with 16 bases between. This chain's CDR3 is CASSFLSIQAKNIQYF. For the CDR3, the DNA is TGTGCCAGCAGCTTTTTATCTATCCAGGCAAAAAACATTCAGTACTTC.

Here the CDR3 reads CASSVDPTGTEAFF. Written as DNA, the CDR3 is TGTGCCAGCAGCGTAGACCCGACAGGAACTGAAGCTTTCTTT. The chain is built from TRBV9 and TRBJ1-1, with a tentative D call TRBD1 (6 bases). This CDR3 has 14 amino acids. Trimming took 0 bases from V and 5 from J, leaving 11 bases between them. The germline CDR1 and CDR2 sequences are SGDLS and YYNGEE. The full variable domain, its missing parts supplied by reference TRBV9 and TRBJ1-1, is DSGVTQTPKHLITATGQRVTLRCSPRSGDLSVYWYQQSLDQGLQFLIQYYNGEERAKGNILERFSAQQFPDLHSELNLSSLELGDSALYFCASSVDPTGTEAFFGQGTRLTVV.

This clonotype appeared a few times. The chain recombines TRBV6-1 with TRBJ2-7; maybe TRBD1 (6 bases). CDR1 is MNHNS, CDR2 SASEGT, per germline. V was cut by 0 bases and J by 3 bases, with 15 bases left in between. The CDR3 is 16 amino acids. CDR3 nucleotide sequence: TGTGCCAGCAGTGAAGCTCTACAGGGATTGGGCTACGAGCAGTACTTC. It translates to CASSEALQGLGYEQYF.

The genes are TRBV20-1 and TRBJ1-5; 11 nucleotides line up with TRBD1. This CDR3 is 15 amino acids long. Germline V gene sequence: CDR1 DFQATT, CDR2 SNEGSKA (reference sequence). J was trimmed by 2 bases and V by 5 bases; bases with no gene match: 5. CDR3 sequence reads: CSARDRGIGNQPQHF. The CDR3 DNA is TGCAGTGCTCGGGACAGGGGGATTGGCAATCAGCCCCAGCATTTT.

This clonotype was picked up a small number of times. The chain joins TRBV28 to TRBJ2-3; 9 bases are a match to TRBD2. Trimming took 5 bases from V and 4 from J; bases not matched to a gene: 10. Germline loops: CDR1 MDHEN, CDR2 SYDVKM. This CDR3 comprises 16 residues. CDR3: CASSPSGSGSPDTQYF. The CDR3 coding sequence is TGTGCCAGCAGTCCCTCCGGTAGCGGGAGCCCAGATACGCAGTATTTT.

As for this clonotype: A much larger clone sits a single nucleotide away, making a read error possible. The chain combines TRBV6-1 with TRBJ2-7, with TRBD2 identical over 13 bases. Germline loops: CDR1 MNHNS, CDR2 SASEGT. The CDR3 is made up of 17 amino acids. V trimming: 4 bases; J trimming: 7 bases; junction bases outside the gene matches: 13. CDR3 nucleotide sequence: TGTGCCAGCAGTGGCGGACTAGCGGGAGAGGTCTACAATGAGCAGTACTTC. Protein: CASSGGLAGEVYNEQYF.

The CDR3 here is CASSLSAGHKTYEQYF. CDR3 DNA sequence: TGTGCCAGCAGTTTATCAGCAGGACACAAGACCTACGAGCAGTACTTC. The rearrangement joins TRBV28 to TRBJ2-7; a weak D match, TRBD1 (5 bases). From germline, CDR1 is MDHEN and CDR2 SYDVKM. The ends were cut back, 1 base at V and 2 bases at J, with 15 bases in the middle. The CDR3 runs 16 residues.

The chain couples TRBV27 to TRBJ2-1; D call uncertain. There are 14 residues in the CDR3. Between the trimmed V and J ends, which lost 3 bases and 0 bases, there was a span of 6 bases. From germline, CDR1 is MNHEY and CDR2 SMNVEV (reference sequence). The CDR3 sequence is CASSFGVSYNEQFF. Here the CDR3 DNA reads TGTGCCAGCAGTTTCGGCGTCTCCTACAATGAGCAGTTCTTC.

This clonotype was observed a single time. This chain uses TRBV20-1 with TRBJ2-3, with no clear D. This CDR3 region has 14 residues. Trimming removed 0 bases at V and 2 bases at J, with 9 bases between. Germline values: CDR1 DFQATT, CDR2 SNEGSKA (reference sequence). This CDR3 is CSARDQAYTDTQYF. DNA for the CDR3: TGCAGTGCTAGAGATCAAGCCTACACAGATACGCAGTATTTT.

This clonotype was seen ten or more times. This sequence joins TRBV5-8 and TRBJ1-4; 7 bases match TRBD1. The CDR3 length is 14 residues. CDR1 and CDR2 (germline): SGHTS, YDEGEE. J gave up 3 bases and V 3 bases, and 2 bases lay outside the gene matches. CDR3 amino acids: CASSSGQPNEKLFF. CDR3 DNA sequence: TGTGCCAGCAGCTCGGGACAGCCTAATGAAAAACTGTTTTTT.

V usage is TRBV12-3 or TRBV12-4 and J usage is TRBJ2-2, with D perhaps TRBD2 (5 bases). The V gene lost 7 bases and the J gene lost 5 bases, with 17 bases spanning the gap. The CDR3 loop spans 15 amino acids. CDR3: CASNPRAGGTGELFF. As DNA, the CDR3 is TGTGCCAGCAACCCTCGGGCGGGTGGAACCGGGGAGCTGTTTTTT.

This chain joins TRBV29-1 and TRBJ1-2; TRBD1 is a possible D gene (5 bases). V dropped 3 bases and J dropped 4 bases, with 18 bases sitting between them. In germline, CDR1 is SQVTM, CDR2 ANQGSEA. The CDR3 runs to 15 residues. In nucleotides, the CDR3 is TGCAGCGTTGATAATTACGGGGCAGACCCCTATGGCTACACCTTC. It codes for CSVDNYGADPYGYTF.

This clonotype was detected a few times. In DNA form, the CDR3 reads TGTGCCAGCAGCTTAGAAGGGGAGCCCGGGTATGGGCAGTACTTC. This codes for CASSLEGEPGYGQYF. The V gene is TRBV7-9, the J gene TRBJ2-5; tentatively, D is TRBD1 or TRBD2 (5 bases each). V lost 1 base and J 11 bases, leaving 20 bases between the germline ends. The V gene's germline CDR1 is SEHNR and CDR2 FQNEAQ (reference sequence). This CDR3 comprises 15 residues.

Here the CDR3 DNA reads TGTGCCAGCGGACTAGCGGGGGGAAGAAAGCAGTTCTTC. It encodes CASGLAGGRKQFF. The chain uses TRBV6-2 or TRBV6-3 and TRBJ2-1, with 14 positions matching TRBD2. CDR1 and CDR2 from the germline V gene are MNHEY and SVGEGT. With V trimmed by 8 bases and J by 11 bases, 5 bases remained unmatched. The CDR3 extends over 13 amino acids.